Listed below are T cell receptor beta chains from one sample, sequenced in a study of cytomegalovirus exposure and HLA in healthy donors. TCRdb keeps only in-frame clones here, not all; method: immunoSEQ multiplex PCR. The sample lists approximately 150,000 clones; around 82% were seen once. Specimen: PBMCs. Source of these receptors: a man over 45 in good health and CMV-seropositive. The CDR3 runs from the conserved cysteine through the conserved F or W. D genes are given only for firm matches. Some rows have no size entry. The others give once, few or many, or a class for an expanded clone.

D	V	J	size	DNA	CDR3
-	TRBV29-1	TRBJ1-1	-	TGCAGCGCCGTAGGTCAGGCACAAGCTTTCTTT	CSAVGQAQAFF
-	TRBV9	TRBJ1-1	-	TGTGCCAGCAGCGTATCGCAGGGCGCTGAAGCTTTCTTT	CASSVSQGAEAFF
-	TRBV30	TRBJ2-1	-	TGTGCCTGGAGTGTAGCACAGGGTCCCTACAATGAGCAGTTCTTC	CAWSVAQGPYNEQFF
TRBD2	TRBV4-2	TRBJ2-5	-	TGTGCCAGCAGCCAAGCTAATAGCGGGGGAAAGCAAGAGACCCAGTACTTC	CASSQANSGGKQETQYF
-	TRBV5-1	TRBJ1-2	-	TGCGCCAGCAGCTTGGATCCAGGGGTTTATGGCTACACCTTC	CASSLDPGVYGYTF
-	TRBV19	TRBJ2-7	once	TGTGCCAGTAGTATAGGGGCCCGGGACACCCGCTACGAGCAGTACTTC	CASSIGARDTRYEQYF
-	TRBV7-2	TRBJ2-7	-	TGTGCCAGCAGCGTAGGACTTGCGGCCTACGAGCAGTACTTC	CASSVGLAAYEQYF
TRBD1	TRBV19	TRBJ2-2	-	TGTGCCAGTAGTATCGGACAGGACACCGGGGAGCTGTTTTTT	CASSIGQDTGELFF
-	TRBV10-1	TRBJ2-2	-	TGCGCCAGCCAGCCGGCCGAACACCGGGGAGCTGTTTTT	CASQPAEHRGAVF
-	TRBV5-4	TRBJ2-3	-	TGTGCCAGCAGCTTGCAGACAGCTCTCACAGATACGCAGTATTTT	CASSLQTALTDTQYF
TRBD2	TRBV5-1	TRBJ2-3	-	TGCGCCAGCAGCTTGGGGGAGCGGGGGGGCACAGATACGCAGTATTTT	CASSLGERGGTDTQYF
TRBD1	TRBV6-4	TRBJ1-1	-	TGTGCCAGCAGCAGGGACAGGGAAACTGAAGCTTTCTTT	CASSRDRETEAFF
TRBD1	TRBV15	TRBJ2-5	few	TGTGCCACCAGCAGAGATCCACAGGGGGCTTATGAGACCCAGTACTTC	CATSRDPQGAYETQYF
TRBD2	TRBV11-3	TRBJ2-1	-	TGTGCCAGCAGCTTAGCGGTGGGCGGGGGGGGCGGGCAGTTCTTC	CASSLAVGGGGGQFF
-	TRBV5-4	TRBJ1-2	-	TGTGCCAGCAGCTTGGTCGGGGAAAACTATGGCTACACCTTC	CASSLVGENYGYTF
TRBD1	TRBV19	TRBJ2-2	-	TGTGCCAGTAGTAGGGGACAGGGGGACGGGGCCGGGGAGCTGTTTTTT	CASSRGQGDGAGELFF
TRBD1	TRBV27	TRBJ2-7	-	TGTGCCAGCAGTTCACTAAGGGGGCCCTACGAGCAGTACTTC	CASSSLRGPYEQYF
-	TRBV5-5	TRBJ1-3	few	TGTGCCAGCAGCTACTTGTTGGGAAACACCATATATTTT	CASSYLLGNTIYF
TRBD2	TRBV7-9	TRBJ2-7	-	TGTTCCAGCAGCTTTTCCGGGACTAGCGGGAGGGCCGTCTACGAGCAGTACTTC	CSSSFSGTSGRAVYEQYF
-	TRBV28	TRBJ2-1	-	TGTGCCAGCAGTTTAGGTATATCGCTAGAGGGGGGGGTTTACAATGAGCAGTTCTTC	CASSLGISLEGGVYNEQFF
TRBD1	TRBV5-1	TRBJ1-4	-	TGCGCCAGCACATCAGGGGGCTATTGGGCGGGAAGTGAAAAACTGTTTTTT	CASTSGGYWAGSEKLFF
-	TRBV10-3	TRBJ2-7	-	TGTGCCATCAGTGAGTCGGTCGAAGGGAGGGAGCAGTACTTC	CAISESVEGREQYF
TRBD1	TRBV7-2	TRBJ1-2	-	TGTGCCAGCAGCGGGACAGGGAATAGGGGCTACACCTTC	CASSGTGNRGYTF
TRBD2	TRBV10-3	TRBJ2-3	-	TGTGCCAGCAGTCCCGGACTAGCCTCCGATACGCAGTATTTT	CASSPGLASDTQYF
-	TRBV2	TRBJ2-3	once	TGTGCCAGCAGTGAGGGACTCATAGATACGCAGTATTTT	CASSEGLIDTQYF
-	TRBV4-3	TRBJ1-6	-	TGCGCCAGCAGCCAAGACCGCCGGACTGATTCACCCCTCCACTTT	CASSQDRRTDSPLHF
-	TRBV28	TRBJ1-5	-	TGTGCCAGCAAGGTCGGGGATCAGCCCCAGCATTTT	CASKVGDQPQHF
TRBD1	TRBV29-1	TRBJ1-5	-	TGCAGCGTGACAGGGGCAAACAATCAGCCCCAGCATTTT	CSVTGANNQPQHF